This T cell receptor beta chain was identified in a study of T cell repertoires in aging, cancer and after chemotherapy. General study findings and limits: Loss of evenness, beyond lost richness, contributed to age-related TCR diversity decline in cancer patients.

Multiplex touch-down PCR with TRB-A/B primers amplified rearranged V-D-J TRB sequences. TCRdb itself ran the multiplex PCR reads through MiXCR, one entry per CDR3 protein. Here the sample spans about 6,400 distinct CDR3 sequences, 25% to 30% being singletons. In its sample, this clonotype ranks as medium-sized (0.01 to 0.1%). Its target is not known. This CDR3 is built from 14 residues. Germline loops: CDR1 LNHDA, CDR2 SQIVND (reference sequence). The germline V and J ends were trimmed by 3 bases and 0 bases, with 7 bases remaining between them. The template was genomic DNA from peripheral blood, not RNA.

The TCR sequence derives from a human donor in good health. The genes are TRBV19 and TRBJ2-3; D uncertain. What was sequenced was blood. The CDR3 reads CASSIGPSTDTQYF. In DNA, the CDR3 is TGTGCCAGTAGTATCGGCCCTAGCACAGATACGCAGTATTTT.